The TCR beta chain described here comes from a study of persistence of HIV-infected CD4 T cells. This clone was counted between two and nine times. Its matching antigen is unknown. Germline CDR1 and CDR2: MDHEN and SYDVKM. V was pared by 5 bases and J by 1 base, with 5 bases between. This CDR3 region has 12 residues. The immunoSEQ assay was version 4, run in survey mode. Clones were sequenced by immunoSEQ multiplex PCR, and TCRdb holds only the in-frame ones, with some missing. The sample comprises about 27,000 clones, less than 85% of which are singletons, and around 1.9% rests with the top ten. The stimulus was an HIV-1 Gag 15-mer peptide pool, about 1 ug/peptide/mL. CD4+ T cells upregulating both CD40 ligand and CD69 were sorted as responding cells. Points from the study as a whole: Rare CMV-responding cells carrying HIV-1 proviruses were not analyzed separately for TCR. TCRbeta richness was lower in CMV- and Gag-responding cells than in anti-CD3/anti-CD28-responding cells.

The specimen comprised CD4+ T cells sorted from PBMCs after approximately 20-hour stimulation, sampled from a patient who received antiretroviral therapy. The V call is TRBV28, the J call TRBJ1-1; the D is unclear. The sequence was obtained from an adult man with HIV who was CMV-seropositive. The CDR3 nucleotides are TGTGCCAGCAGTCGTAAGAACACTGAAGCTTTCTTT. Translating it yields CASSRKNTEAFF.